The 13 T cell receptor beta chains presented below share a single source sample, sequenced in a study of CD8 T cells in Susac syndrome. An input of about 0.5 to 1 ug of RNA was subjected to reverse transcription using random hexamers. TCRdb ran MiXCR on the immunoSEQ multiplex PCR reads and lists one entry per CDR3 protein. This table holds around 300,000 distinct CDR3 sequences, 75% to 85% found once. The sequencing input was CD8+ T cells from PBMCs. These receptors all come from a human donor with multiple sclerosis.

The sample holds a few counts of this clonotype. The chain couples TRBV7-6 to TRBJ2-7; 13 bases are a match to TRBD2. Germline CDR1 SGHVS, CDR2 FNYEAQ. The CDR3 is made up of 15 amino acids. Trimming cost V 5 bases and J 3 bases; bases outside gene matches: 4. The CDR3 DNA sequence: TGTGCCAGCAGCCTCACTAGCGGGAGGGTCTACGAGCAGTACTTC. Its protein is CASSLTSGRVYEQYF. Looking up the rest from reference TRBV7-6 and TRBJ2-7 gives the full variable domain: GAGVSQSPRYKVTKRGQDVALRCDPISGHVSLYWYRQALGQGPEFLTYFNYEAQQDKSGLPNDRFSAERPEGSISTLTIQRTEQRDSAMYRCASSLTSGRVYEQYFGPGTRLTVT.

The chain's CDR3 is CATSRDGRLAGYNEQFF. CDR3 DNA sequence: TGTGCCACCAGCAGAGACGGTCGGCTAGCGGGTTACAATGAGCAGTTCTTC. The chain combines TRBV15 with TRBJ2-1; 8 bases match TRBD2. V shed 0 bases and J 4 bases; nucleotides not matched to a gene: 8. Germline assignment: CDR1 LNHNV and CDR2 YYDKDF (reference sequence). The CDR3 consists of 17 residues.

This clonotype was found a few times. This chain uses TRBV7-2 with TRBJ1-2; TRBD1 matches at 7 bases. V gave up 5 bases and J gave up 3 bases; unmatched junction bases: 9. The CDR3 totals 15 residues. The germline V gene encodes CDR1 SGHTA and CDR2 FQGNSA. CDR3 in amino acids: CASSIRDSLDYGYTF. The CDR3 DNA reads as TGTGCCAGCAGCATACGGGACAGTCTAGACTATGGCTACACCTTC.

V is TRBV4-1 and J is TRBJ2-3; no clear D. CDR1 and CDR2 (germline): MGHRA, YSYEKL. Trimming cost V 1 base and J 4 bases, with 9 bases left between them. The CDR3 is 14 residues long. The CDR3 DNA sequence: TGCGCCAGCAGCCAAGTCTTGGTACCAGATACGCAGTATTTT. Protein: CASSQVLVPDTQYF.

The chain joins TRBV20-1 to TRBJ1-2; 8 positions match TRBD1. CDR1 DFQATT and CDR2 SNEGSKA come from the germline V gene (reference sequence). CDR3 size: 17 residues. J lost 4 bases, V lost 0 bases, and 13 bases had no gene match. Here the CDR3 reads CSARESSTGGVRYGYTF. In DNA form, the CDR3 reads TGCAGTGCTAGAGAGAGCTCTACAGGGGGAGTCCGCTATGGCTACACCTTC.

The chain links TRBV25-1 to TRBJ1-5, with D uncertain. This CDR3 contains 13 residues. V lost 4 bases and J 7 bases, leaving 11 bases between the germline ends. Germline-derived CDR1 and CDR2 are MGHDK and SYGVNS. In nucleotides, the CDR3 is TGTGCCAGCAGTGCGGGGAGTGGGCAGCCCCAGCATTTT. It is translated as CASSAGSGQPQHF.

Here the CDR3 DNA reads TGTGCCAGCAGTTTCGGGTTCTATGGCTACACCTTC. Protein: CASSFGFYGYTF. The rearrangement joins TRBV28 to TRBJ1-2; D ambiguous. V shed 3 bases and J shed 4 bases, with 6 bases lying between them. The CDR3 length is 12 residues. Germline CDR1 is MDHEN and CDR2 is SYDVKM.

The table lists this clonotype with a few counts. The CDR3 spells CASSPKTGHYGYTF. In DNA form, the CDR3 reads TGCGCCAGCAGCCCTAAAACAGGGCACTATGGCTACACCTTC. The chain employs TRBV5-1 and TRBJ1-2, with D possibly being TRBD1 (6 bases). The germline V gene encodes CDR1 SGHRS and CDR2 YFSETQ. Trimming removed 4 bases at V and 3 bases at J, with 13 bases between. This CDR3 is 14 amino acids long.

The CDR3 protein is CAWSATGDEQFF. CDR3 in DNA: TGTGCCTGGAGTGCCACGGGGGATGAGCAGTTCTTC. The chain carries TRBV30 and TRBJ2-1; tentatively, D is TRBD2 (6 bases). Trimming cost V 1 base and J 8 bases, with 9 bases left between them. CDR1 and CDR2 (germline): GTSNPN, SVGIG (reference sequence). The CDR3 covers 12 residues.

V gene TRBV27 combines with J gene TRBJ2-5, with D tentatively TRBD1 (6 bases). This CDR3 is 13 amino acids long. Germline-derived CDR1 and CDR2 are MNHEY and SMNVEV (reference sequence). V was shortened by 7 bases and J by 10 bases, with 19 bases between the two germline ends. CDR3: CASKSNREWDQYF. The CDR3 coding sequence is TGTGCCAGCAAGTCGAACAGGGAGTGGGACCAGTACTTC.

CDR3 sequence: CASSFRLAGVGNEQFF. The CDR3 DNA reads TGTGCCAGCAGCTTTCGACTAGCGGGAGTGGGCAATGAGCAGTTCTTC. The J gene is TRBJ2-1, the V gene TRBV13; 12 nucleotides match TRBD2. V lost 3 bases and J lost 6; bases outside the gene matches: 6. This CDR3 is built from 16 residues. Germline loops: CDR1 PRHDT, CDR2 FYEKMQ (reference sequence).

V gene TRBV2 combines with J gene TRBJ2-7; D call uncertain. The CDR3 loop spans 16 amino acids. Germline CDR1 reads SNHLY; CDR2 reads FYNNEI. Trimming left V 7 bases short and J 3 bases short, with 22 bases between. The CDR3 DNA reads TGTGCCAGCACTATACCCCCCGGGCTGTGGGACTACGAGCAGTACTTC. Its protein product is CASTIPPGLWDYEQYF. The full variable domain, with the rest looked up from reference TRBV2 and TRBJ2-7, is EPEVTQTPSHQVTQMGQEVILRCVPISNHLYFYWYRQILGQKVEFLVSFYNNEISEKSEIFDDQFSVERPDGSNFTLKIRSTKLEDSAMYFCASTIPPGLWDYEQYFGPGTRLTVT.

This sequence joins TRBV9 and TRBJ2-4; 7 nucleotides line up with TRBD1. Germline V lookup: CDR1 SGDLS, CDR2 YYNGEE. V shed 3 bases, J shed 0 bases, and the junction held 9 bases outside the gene matches. This CDR3 region has 17 residues. In DNA, the CDR3 is TGTGCCAGCAGCGCCGGGGACAGAACCTTAGCCAAAAACATTCAGTACTTC. Translation: CASSAGDRTLAKNIQYF.